The clone carrying this T cell receptor beta chain was observed a handful of times. What it binds is unknown. The sample belongs to a study of T-cell memory formation after mild COVID-19. Findings of the study overall: Pre-infection memory showed some responding clones, and this suggested that cross-reactive memory joined. What remained unconfirmed was the SARS-CoV-2 specificity of second-wave clones peaking on day 37. Of the contracting clones, CD4+ ones lay mainly in CM and EM, and CD8+ ones in EMRA. Clones shrinking from day 15 to 85 showed even CD4/CD8 mixes; later expanders tilted CD4+.

One entry per CDR3 protein, called by TCRdb with MiXCR from the 5' RACE reads. Here the sample spans fewer than 250,000 distinct CDR3 sequences, around 26% being singletons. This CDR3 is built from 18 residues. The V and J ends lost 1 base and 3 bases, in that order; junction bases with no gene match: 11. The germline V gene has CDR1 LGHDT and CDR2 YNNKEL (reference sequence). The genes are TRBV3-1 and TRBJ2-3, with 9 bases lining up with TRBD2. The sample comprised PBMCs or a T cell subset sorted from them (not recorded which). This receptor was taken from an adult woman who had mild COVID-19 (a few samples of this study predate the infection). Cell type and time point are not known. The CDR3 loop is CASSQGPLAGWKTDTQYF. The CDR3 nucleotides read TGTGCCAGCAGCCAAGGTCCCCTAGCGGGGTGGAAGACAGATACGCAGTATTTT.